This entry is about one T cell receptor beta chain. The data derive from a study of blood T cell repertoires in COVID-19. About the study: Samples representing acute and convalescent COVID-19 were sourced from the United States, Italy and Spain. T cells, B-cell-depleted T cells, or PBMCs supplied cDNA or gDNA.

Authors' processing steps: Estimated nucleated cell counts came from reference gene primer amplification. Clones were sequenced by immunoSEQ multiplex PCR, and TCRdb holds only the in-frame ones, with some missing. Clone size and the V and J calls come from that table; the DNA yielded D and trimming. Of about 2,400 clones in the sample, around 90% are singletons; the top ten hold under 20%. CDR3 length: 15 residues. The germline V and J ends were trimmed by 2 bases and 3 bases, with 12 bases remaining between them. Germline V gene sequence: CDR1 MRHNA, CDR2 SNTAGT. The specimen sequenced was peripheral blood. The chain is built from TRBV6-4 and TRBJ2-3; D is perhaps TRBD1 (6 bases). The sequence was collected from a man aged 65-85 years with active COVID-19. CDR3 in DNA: TGTGCCAGCAGTGACGTGGGGGCAGAGACAGATACGCAGTATTTT. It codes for CASSDVGAETDTQYF.